The T cell receptor (beta chain) under discussion was sequenced for a study of blood T cell repertoires in COVID-19. Original processing notes: Using reference gene primer amplification, nucleated cell counts were estimated. Sequencing was performed with immunoSEQ multiplex PCR; in TCRdb, only in-frame clones are kept and a portion is missing. That table is the source of V, J and clone size, and D and trimming were worked out from the DNA. The sample consists of roughly 150,000 clones, roughly 81% of them appearing once. Trimming shortened V by 2 bases and J by 0 bases, and 17 bases separated the two germline ends. Per the germline V gene, CDR1 is SEHNR and CDR2 is FQNEAQ (reference sequence). The CDR3 extends over 18 amino acids.

The V call is TRBV7-9, the J call TRBJ2-1, with D tentatively TRBD1 (6 bases). Sample: peripheral blood. The receptor was derived from a woman at least 80 years old with COVID-19, enrolled during active disease. The CDR3 DNA follows: TGTGCCAGCAGCTTACGCAGGGGTGGCGGCAACTCCTACAATGAGCAGTTCTTC. This encodes CASSLRRGGGNSYNEQFF.